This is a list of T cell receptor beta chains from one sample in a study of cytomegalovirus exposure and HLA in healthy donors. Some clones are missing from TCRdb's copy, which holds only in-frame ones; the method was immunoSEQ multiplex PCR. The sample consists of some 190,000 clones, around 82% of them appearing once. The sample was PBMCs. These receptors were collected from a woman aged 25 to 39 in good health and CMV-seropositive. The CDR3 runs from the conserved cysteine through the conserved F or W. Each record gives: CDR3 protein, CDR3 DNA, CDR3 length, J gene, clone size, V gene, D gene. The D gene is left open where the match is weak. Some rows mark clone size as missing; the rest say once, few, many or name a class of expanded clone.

CDR3 protein: CATSRDFANLGNYGYTF
CDR3 DNA: TGTGCCACCAGCAGAGATTTTGCAAATCTCGGGAACTATGGCTACACCTTC
CDR3 length: 17
J gene: TRBJ1-2
clone size: -
V gene: TRBV15
D gene: -

CDR3 protein: CASSLAGVTYNEQFF
CDR3 DNA: TGCGCCAGCAGCTTAGCGGGGGTTACCTACAATGAGCAGTTCTTC
CDR3 length: 15
J gene: TRBJ2-1
clone size: -
V gene: TRBV5-1
D gene: TRBD2

CDR3 protein: CTWRLAVYNEQFF
CDR3 DNA: TGTACCTGGAGACTAGCAGTCTACAATGAGCAGTTCTTC
CDR3 length: 13
J gene: TRBJ2-1
clone size: -
V gene: TRBV30
D gene: TRBD2

CDR3 protein: CASQQATNTEAFF
CDR3 DNA: TGTGCCAGCCAACAGGCGACGAACACTGAAGCTTTCTTT
CDR3 length: 13
J gene: TRBJ1-1
clone size: once
V gene: TRBV28
D gene: -

CDR3 protein: CASSLMGGDPETQYF
CDR3 DNA: TGTGCCAGCAGCTTAATGGGGGGGGATCCAGAGACCCAGTACTTC
CDR3 length: 15
J gene: TRBJ2-5
clone size: -
V gene: TRBV11-2
D gene: TRBD2

CDR3 protein: CASRRNPNGGKQFF
CDR3 DNA: TGTGCCAGCAGACGAAATCCGAACGGGGGGAAGCAGTTCTTC
CDR3 length: 14
J gene: TRBJ2-1
clone size: -
V gene: TRBV7-9
D gene: TRBD2

CDR3 protein: CASRRAGANEKLFF
CDR3 DNA: TGTGCCAGCAGGCGGGCGGGGGCTAATGAAAAACTGTTTTTT
CDR3 length: 14
J gene: TRBJ1-4
clone size: -
V gene: TRBV28
D gene: -

CDR3 protein: CSVEYGIAGSRTQYF
CDR3 DNA: TGCAGCGTTGAATACGGGATAGCCGGGAGCCGAACCCAGTACTTC
CDR3 length: 15
J gene: TRBJ2-5
clone size: -
V gene: TRBV29-1
D gene: -

CDR3 protein: CASSDLGGSSYEQYF
CDR3 DNA: TGTGCCAGCAGTGATCTGGGGGGTAGCTCCTACGAGCAGTACTTC
CDR3 length: 15
J gene: TRBJ2-7
clone size: -
V gene: TRBV2
D gene: -

CDR3 protein: CASSLRGGHTGELFF
CDR3 DNA: TGTGCCAGCAGTCTCCGCGGGGGGCACACCGGGGAGCTGTTTTTT
CDR3 length: 15
J gene: TRBJ2-2
clone size: -
V gene: TRBV5-4
D gene: TRBD2

CDR3 protein: CASSGRGYEQYF
CDR3 DNA: TGTGCCAGCAGTGGGAGGGGATACGAGCAGTACTTC
CDR3 length: 12
J gene: TRBJ2-7
clone size: -
V gene: TRBV28
D gene: TRBD2

CDR3 protein: CSVEEGRDRGGKLFF
CDR3 DNA: TGCAGCGTTGAAGAGGGACGCGACAGGGGGGGAAAACTGTTTTTT
CDR3 length: 15
J gene: TRBJ1-4
clone size: once
V gene: TRBV29-1
D gene: TRBD1

CDR3 protein: CATGQGASPLHF
CDR3 DNA: TGTGCCACCGGACAGGGAGCTTCACCCCTCCACTTT
CDR3 length: 12
J gene: TRBJ1-6
clone size: -
V gene: TRBV19
D gene: TRBD1

CDR3 protein: CASSLAEGQNYGYTF
CDR3 DNA: TGTGCCAGCAGCTTAGCGGAGGGACAGAACTATGGCTACACCTTC
CDR3 length: 15
J gene: TRBJ1-2
clone size: few
V gene: TRBV7-9
D gene: TRBD1

CDR3 protein: CASSIGPGSGNTIYF
CDR3 DNA: TGTGCCAGTAGTATAGGACCAGGCTCTGGAAACACCATATATTTT
CDR3 length: 15
J gene: TRBJ1-3
clone size: -
V gene: TRBV19
D gene: -

CDR3 protein: CASSVDSTETQYF
CDR3 DNA: TGTGCCAGCAGCGTCGACAGTACTGAGACCCAGTACTTC
CDR3 length: 13
J gene: TRBJ2-5
clone size: few
V gene: TRBV9
D gene: -

CDR3 protein: CASSFTGSSYEQYF
CDR3 DNA: TGTGCCAGCAGCTTTACCGGGAGCTCCTACGAGCAGTACTTC
CDR3 length: 14
J gene: TRBJ2-7
clone size: -
V gene: TRBV7-2
D gene: -

CDR3 protein: CASGLTLGAGQANYGYTF
CDR3 DNA: TGTGCCAGCGGCCTAACCCTGGGGGCAGGTCAGGCTAACTATGGCTACACCTTC
CDR3 length: 18
J gene: TRBJ1-2
clone size: once
V gene: TRBV28
D gene: -

CDR3 protein: CASSQESGGELFF
CDR3 DNA: TGTGCCAGCAGCCAAGAAAGCGGCGGGGAGCTGTTTTTT
CDR3 length: 13
J gene: TRBJ2-2
clone size: -
V gene: TRBV4-2
D gene: -

CDR3 protein: CASSFRAGEADTQYF
CDR3 DNA: TGTGCCAGCAGCTTCCGAGCGGGAGAGGCAGATACGCAGTATTTT
CDR3 length: 15
J gene: TRBJ2-3
clone size: -
V gene: TRBV7-3
D gene: TRBD2

CDR3 protein: CASSRRRAKSYEQYF
CDR3 DNA: TGTGCCAGCAGTCGTCGGAGGGCGAAATCCTACGAGCAGTACTTC
CDR3 length: 15
J gene: TRBJ2-7
clone size: -
V gene: TRBV6-5
D gene: -

CDR3 protein: CASKKDRAGTEAFF
CDR3 DNA: TGTGCCAGTAAAAAAGACAGGGCCGGCACTGAAGCTTTCTTT
CDR3 length: 14
J gene: TRBJ1-1
clone size: -
V gene: TRBV19
D gene: TRBD1

CDR3 protein: CASSQGETLPSGYQETQYF
CDR3 DNA: TGCGCCAGCAGCCAAGGGGAAACCCTACCTAGCGGGTACCAAGAGACCCAGTACTTC
CDR3 length: 19
J gene: TRBJ2-5
clone size: -
V gene: TRBV4-1
D gene: TRBD2

CDR3 protein: CAWSSRGAYNEQFF
CDR3 DNA: TGTGCCTGGAGTTCGCGGGGGGCATACAATGAGCAGTTCTTC
CDR3 length: 14
J gene: TRBJ2-1
clone size: -
V gene: TRBV30
D gene: TRBD2

CDR3 protein: CASSQMWDTSSYNEQFF
CDR3 DNA: TGCGCCAGCAGCCAAATGTGGGACACTAGCTCCTACAATGAGCAGTTCTTC
CDR3 length: 17
J gene: TRBJ2-1
clone size: -
V gene: TRBV4-1
D gene: -

CDR3 protein: CASSERGSSYNSPLHF
CDR3 DNA: TGTGCCAGCAGTGAGAGAGGGAGCTCCTATAATTCACCCCTCCACTTT
CDR3 length: 16
J gene: TRBJ1-6
clone size: -
V gene: TRBV25-1
D gene: -

CDR3 protein: CASSLRGLNYGYTF
CDR3 DNA: TGTGCCAGCAGTCTCAGGGGGCTTAACTATGGCTACACCTTC
CDR3 length: 14
J gene: TRBJ1-2
clone size: -
V gene: TRBV27
D gene: TRBD1

CDR3 protein: CASNRMAFRQEGIYNEQFF
CDR3 DNA: TGTGCCAGCAACCGAATGGCATTTCGACAGGAAGGTATCTACAATGAGCAGTTCTTC
CDR3 length: 19
J gene: TRBJ2-1
clone size: -
V gene: TRBV2
D gene: -

CDR3 protein: CASSPGHIYEQYF
CDR3 DNA: TGTGCCAGCAGTCCGGGACACATCTACGAGCAGTACTTC
CDR3 length: 13
J gene: TRBJ2-7
clone size: -
V gene: TRBV6-5
D gene: -